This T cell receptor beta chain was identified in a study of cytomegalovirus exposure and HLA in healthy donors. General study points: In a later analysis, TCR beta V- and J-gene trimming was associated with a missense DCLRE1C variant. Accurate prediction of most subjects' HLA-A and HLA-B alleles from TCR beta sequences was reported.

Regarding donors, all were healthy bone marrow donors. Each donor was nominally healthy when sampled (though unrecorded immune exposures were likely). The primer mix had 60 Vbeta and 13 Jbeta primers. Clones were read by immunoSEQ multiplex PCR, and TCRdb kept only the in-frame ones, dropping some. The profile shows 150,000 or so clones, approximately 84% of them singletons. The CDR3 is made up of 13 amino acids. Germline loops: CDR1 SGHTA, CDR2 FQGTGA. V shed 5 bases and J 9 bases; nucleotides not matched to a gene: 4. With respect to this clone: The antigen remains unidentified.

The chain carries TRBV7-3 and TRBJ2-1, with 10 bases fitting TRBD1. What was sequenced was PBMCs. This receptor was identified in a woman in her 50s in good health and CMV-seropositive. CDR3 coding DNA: TGTGCCAGCAGCCGGACAGGGGGTAGTGAGCAGTTCTTC. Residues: CASSRTGGSEQFF. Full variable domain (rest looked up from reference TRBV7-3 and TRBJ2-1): GAGVSQTPSNKVTEKGKYVELRCDPISGHTALYWYRQSLGQGPEFLIYFQGTGAADDSGLPNDRFFAVRPEGSVSTLKIQRTERGDSAVYLCASSRTGGSEQFFGPGTRLTVL.